The 13 T cell receptor beta chains below were found in one sample sequenced in a study of control samples from healthy donors and cancer patients. The protocol was immunoSEQ multiplex PCR, while the TCRdb copy is restricted to in-frame clones and leaves out a portion. The profile shows around 42,000 clones, around four fifths of them singletons. The material sequenced was blood. These receptors originate from a man aged 60 to 75 in good health.

V usage is TRBV9 and J usage is TRBJ2-7; D might be TRBD2 (5 bases). The CDR3 is 13 residues long. V lost 4 bases and J 3 bases, leaving 11 bases between the germline ends. CDR1 and CDR2 from the germline V gene are SGDLS and YYNGEE. CDR3 in amino acids: CASSRPGSYEQYF. For the CDR3, the DNA is TGTGCCAGCAGCCGCCCGGGAAGCTACGAGCAGTACTTC.

This chain uses TRBV10-2 with TRBJ1-2; a weak D match, TRBD1 (5 bases). V lost 2 bases to trimming and J lost 8 bases, with 12 bases between them. This CDR3 spans 13 amino acids. Germline V gene data show CDR1 as WSHSY and CDR2 as SAAADI. This CDR3 reads CASSERQGKGYTF. In DNA form, the CDR3 reads TGCGCCAGCAGTGAGCGGCAGGGCAAAGGCTACACCTTC.

In nucleotides, the CDR3 is TGTGCCACCAGCAGCCCAAACGTGGTCACCTTC. Protein product: CATSSPNVVTF. This sequence joins TRBV15 and TRBJ1-2; D gene unclear. The V end was cut by 3 bases, the J end by 13 bases, with 12 bases between. CDR3 length: 11 amino acids. From germline, CDR1 is LNHNV and CDR2 YYDKDF (reference sequence).

CDR3 protein: CSSGRSGEQYF. In DNA form, the CDR3 reads TGCAGCTCCGGGAGATCGGGGGAGCAGTACTTC. This rearrangement joins TRBV20-1 to TRBJ2-7, with D perhaps TRBD2 (6 bases). CDR1 DFQATT and CDR2 SNEGSKA come from the germline V gene (reference sequence). There are 11 residues in the CDR3.

The V and J genes are TRBV14 and TRBJ1-2; no clear D gene. Germline CDR1 and CDR2: SGHDN and FVKESK. There are 13 residues in the CDR3. The V and J ends lost 3 bases and 1 base respectively, with 6 bases between them. The CDR3 spells CASSQQSNYGYTF. CDR3 bases: TGTGCCAGCAGCCAGCAGAGTAACTATGGCTACACCTTC.

This clone is a singleton in its sample. The rearrangement links TRBV4-3 to TRBJ2-6; D not resolved. V was clipped by 1 base and J by 0 bases, with 7 bases between them. The CDR3 totals 16 residues. Looked up from germline, CDR1 is LGHNA and CDR2 is YSLEER. For the CDR3, the DNA is TGCGCCAGCAGCCAAGGCACTACCTCTGGGGCCAACGTCCTGACTTTC. Encoded protein: CASSQGTTSGANVLTF.

The gene calls are TRBV6-4 and TRBJ2-7, with D tentatively TRBD2 (5 bases). The CDR3 consists of 19 residues. Trimming removed 0 bases from V and 2 bases from J, with 23 bases in between. Germline lookup yields CDR1 MRHNA and CDR2 SNTAGT. The CDR3 loop reads CASSDSKGCRWRAAYEQYF. The CDR3 nucleotides are TGTGCCAGCAGTGACTCGAAGGGCTGCCGCTGGCGGGCCGCCTACGAGCAGTACTTC.

This clone appeared once. The rearrangement uses TRBV5-1 and TRBJ2-5, with D possibly being TRBD1 (6 bases). CDR1 is SGHRS, CDR2 YFSETQ, per germline. The V gene lost 6 bases and the J gene lost 5 bases, with 17 bases spanning the gap. There are 14 residues in the CDR3. The CDR3 DNA sequence: TGCGCCAGCAACCCGACAGGCTGGGGGGAGACCCAGTACTTC. Amino acid sequence: CASNPTGWGETQYF.

The CDR3 DNA sequence: TGTGCCAGCAGCTCGCCTGTGTCCAGGGGCCTCCTGTGGGCAGATACGCAGTATTTT. It specifies CASSSPVSRGLLWADTQYF. The chain has TRBV7-8 and TRBJ2-3; TRBD1 is a possible D gene (6 bases). Germline CDR1 reads SGHVS; CDR2 reads FQNEAQ. V lost 4 bases, J lost 4 bases, and 27 bases lay in between. The CDR3 has 19 amino acids.

This clone was observed a single time. The chain couples TRBV6-5 to TRBJ2-7; 8 nucleotides agree with TRBD1. Unmatched junction bases numbered 10, after V lost 5 bases and J lost 4 bases. The germline V gene encodes CDR1 MNHEY and CDR2 SVGAGI. The CDR3 sequence is 15 residues long. CDR3 DNA: TGTGCCAGCAGTCTCGAACCGGGACAGGTATACGAGCAGTACTTC. This encodes CASSLEPGQVYEQYF.

The chain combines TRBV7-2 with TRBJ2-1; D possibly corresponds to TRBD1 (5 bases). This CDR3 is built from 17 residues. V lost 2 bases, J lost 4 bases, and 18 bases lay in between. In germline, CDR1 is SGHTA, CDR2 FQGNSA. Written as DNA, the CDR3 is TGTGCCAGCAGCTTATGGAGCTGGCAGGGCGTATACAATGAGCAGTTCTTC. The encoded protein is CASSLWSWQGVYNEQFF.

The V call is TRBV19, the J call TRBJ2-7; 7 nucleotides agree with TRBD1. The V gene's germline CDR1 is LNHDA and CDR2 SQIVND (reference sequence). V lost 8 bases and J lost 3; bases outside the gene matches: 4. This CDR3 is 12 amino acids long. Here the CDR3 DNA reads TGTGCCAGTCGTAGGGACAGCTACGAGCAGTACTTC. It encodes CASRRDSYEQYF.

The J gene is TRBJ2-5, the V gene TRBV4-3; 7 bases are shared with TRBD2. Per the germline V gene, CDR1 is LGHNA and CDR2 is YSLEER. The CDR3 has 16 amino acids. With V trimmed by 1 base and J by 2 bases, 7 bases remained unmatched. CDR3 protein: CASSQAPGGGQETQYF. The DNA for the CDR3 is TGCGCCAGCAGCCAAGCACCGGGAGGAGGGCAAGAGACCCAGTACTTC.